What follows are 25 T cell receptor beta chains derived from one specimen sequenced in a study of beta chain features in type 1 diabetes. Expressed TCRB transcripts were sequenced after all isolated RNA was converted to cDNA. Assay used: immunoSEQ multiplex PCR; TCRdb lists only in-frame clones, some missing. The sample includes about 700,000 clones, roughly 13% seen only once; the top ten take about 0.02%. Study results and limitations: People with Type 1 diabetes carried modestly yet significantly shorter TCRB CDR3s in all four CD4+ subsets.

The antigens for these receptors are not known. Sequencing input: naive CD4+ T cells from blood. The receptors were gathered from a man younger than 35 with type 1 diabetes.

V usage is TRBV18 and J usage is TRBJ2-7; no clear D gene. V lost 5 bases and J 6 bases, leaving 17 bases between the germline ends. The CDR3 is made up of 14 amino acids. The V gene's germline CDR1 is KGHSH and CDR2 LQKENI. The CDR3 region is CASSTLDPLGEQYF. In DNA, the CDR3 is TGTGCCAGCTCAACGCTCGACCCATTGGGCGAGCAGTACTTC. The full variable domain, completed using reference TRBV18 and TRBJ2-7, is NAGVMQNPRHLVRRRGQEARLRCSPMKGHSHVYWYRQLPEEGLKFMVYLQKENIIDESGMPKERFSAEFPKEGPSILRIQQVVRGDSAAYFCASSTLDPLGEQYFGPGTRLTVT.

This clone was seen more than once but under ten times. CDR3 nucleotide sequence: TGTGCCAGCAGCGTAGGAGGACAGGGATTACCCTACGAGCAGTACTTC. Amino acid sequence: CASSVGGQGLPYEQYF. The chain combines TRBV9 with TRBJ2-7, with 8 bases lining up with TRBD1. V trimming: 0 bases; J trimming: 2 bases; junction bases outside the gene matches: 7. The length of the CDR3 is 16 residues. Germline CDR1 reads SGDLS; CDR2 reads YYNGEE. Looking up the rest from reference TRBV9 and TRBJ2-7 gives the full variable domain: DSGVTQTPKHLITATGQRVTLRCSPRSGDLSVYWYQQSLDQGLQFLIQYYNGEERAKGNILERFSAQQFPDLHSELNLSSLELGDSALYFCASSVGGQGLPYEQYFGPGTRLTVT.

The chain has TRBV5-6 and TRBJ2-2; no clear D. Trimming took off 2 bases at V and 3 bases at J, with 11 bases between the two ends. CDR3 length: 15 residues. CDR1 and CDR2 from the germline V gene are SGHDT and YYEEEE. The CDR3 DNA sequence: TGTGCCAGCAGCTTTGTGGGGAAGCACACCGGGGAGCTGTTTTTT. Protein product: CASSFVGKHTGELFF.

This clone turned up a few times. The chain uses TRBV7-6 and TRBJ1-6; D unclear. Germline CDR1 reads SGHVS; CDR2 reads FNYEAQ. V dropped 1 base and J dropped 6 bases, with 7 bases sitting between them. The CDR3 runs to 14 residues. CDR3 loop: CASSLEGTNSPLHF. The CDR3 DNA reads TGTGCCAGCAGCTTAGAGGGAACTAATTCACCCCTCCACTTT.

This chain joins TRBV7-9 and TRBJ1-2; 8 positions agree with TRBD1. The CDR3 is 17 amino acids. Trimming at V came to 5 bases and at J to 7 bases, leaving 18 bases not matched to a gene. From germline, CDR1 is SEHNR and CDR2 FQNEAQ (reference sequence). Here the CDR3 reads CASSERPTGRGLGGYTF. The CDR3 region has the DNA TGTGCCAGCAGCGAACGACCCACCGGCAGGGGGCTAGGTGGCTACACCTTC. Supplemented by reference TRBV7-9 and TRBJ1-2, the full variable domain reads DTGVSQNPRHKITKRGQNVTFRCDPISEHNRLYWYRQTLGQGPEFLTYFQNEAQLEKSRLLSDRFSAERPKGSFSTLEIQRTEQGDSAMYLCASSERPTGRGLGGYTFGSGTRLTVV.

In this sample, this clone turned up a few times. CDR3: CASSFSLNYGYTF. As DNA, the CDR3 is TGTGCCAGCAGCTTTAGCCTTAACTATGGCTACACCTTC. The rearrangement uses TRBV5-6 and TRBJ1-2; no definite D call. The germline V gene encodes CDR1 SGHDT and CDR2 YYEEEE. V was trimmed by 2 bases and J by 1 base, leaving 6 bases between them. The CDR3 totals 13 residues.

The chain's CDR3 is CASSLPTGGNTIYF. The CDR3 bases are TGCGCCAGCAGCCTCCCCACCGGGGGAAACACCATATATTTT. This chain uses TRBV4-1 with TRBJ1-3; D not certain. This CDR3 contains 14 residues. Germline CDR1 is MGHRA and CDR2 is YSYEKL. Trimming stripped 4 bases from V and 4 bases from J, with 11 bases between.

CDR3 sequence reads: CASSISLRQETQYF. The CDR3 region has the DNA TGTGCCAGTAGTATCTCCCTCCGCCAAGAGACCCAGTACTTC. This sequence joins TRBV19 and TRBJ2-5; D uncertain. The CDR3 has 14 residues. Germline CDR1 LNHDA, CDR2 SQIVND (reference sequence). Deletions cut 3 bases from V and 1 base from J, with 9 bases between.

The V call is TRBV11-3, the J call TRBJ2-7; D possibly corresponds to TRBD2 (5 bases). Germline-derived CDR1 and CDR2 are SGHNT and YENEEA. With 5 bases removed from V and 4 bases from J, the gap between germline ends came to 6 bases. The CDR3 is 11 amino acids. CDR3 sequence: CASSPGYEQYF. The DNA for the CDR3 is TGTGCCAGCAGCCCGGGATACGAGCAGTACTTC.

This chain uses TRBV29-1 with TRBJ1-1; a weak D match, TRBD1 (5 bases). The CDR3 is 12 amino acids. CDR1 is SQVTM and CDR2 is ANQGSEA in the germline V gene. Deletions cut 6 bases from V and 3 bases from J, with 11 bases between. The CDR3 protein is CSVRLGDTEAFF. The CDR3 DNA reads TGCAGCGTGCGACTGGGGGACACTGAAGCTTTCTTT.

The V gene is TRBV11-3, the J gene TRBJ2-3; 11 nucleotides agree with TRBD1. Germline CDR1 SGHNT, CDR2 YENEEA. The V and J ends lost 5 bases and 5 bases, in that order; junction bases with no gene match: 9. CDR3 length: 16 residues. In nucleotides, the CDR3 is TGTGCCAGCAGCCCACCGGACAGGGGGCAGGGAGATACGCAGTATTTT. Amino acids: CASSPPDRGQGDTQYF.

This clone has more than one count but fewer than ten. The chain has TRBV30 and TRBJ1-4; D possibly corresponds to TRBD1 (5 bases). Trimming removed 5 bases at V and 8 bases at J, with 15 bases between. The CDR3 is 13 residues long. Looked up from germline, CDR1 is GTSNPN and CDR2 is SVGIG (reference sequence). This CDR3 reads CAWAGTLEEKLFF. The CDR3 DNA is TGTGCCTGGGCTGGGACTTTGGAGGAAAAACTGTTTTTT.

A note on this clone: Distinct nucleotide sequences in the sample also encode this CDR3. V gene TRBV5-4 combines with J gene TRBJ1-2, with D possibly TRBD1 on 5 matching bases. V lost 0 bases to trimming and J lost 3 bases, with 6 bases between them. Germline CDR1 SGHNT, CDR2 YYREEE (reference sequence). This CDR3 comprises 13 residues. In DNA form, the CDR3 reads TGTGCCAGCAGCTTGGGCAGGGACTATGGCTACACCTTC. It codes for CASSLGRDYGYTF. Filled out from reference TRBV5-4 and TRBJ1-2, the complete variable domain reads ETGVTQSPTHLIKTRGQQVTLRCSSQSGHNTVSWYQQALGQGPQFIFQYYREEENGRGNFPPRFSGLQFPNYSSELNVNALELDDSALYLCASSLGRDYGYTFGSGTRLTVV.

The genes are TRBV12-5 and TRBJ1-1, with TRBD1 as a possible D gene (5 bases). CDR1 and CDR2 (germline): LGHNT, FRNRAP. Trimming cost V 5 bases and J 6 bases, with 13 bases left between them. The CDR3 has 13 amino acids. CDR3 in amino acids: CASGQSGDPEAFF. CDR3 sequence (DNA): TGTGCTAGTGGTCAAAGCGGGGACCCTGAAGCTTTCTTT.

This clone was detected a few times. The rearrangement uses TRBV9 and TRBJ1-2; weak D call: TRBD1 (6 bases). CDR3 length equals 15 residues. CDR1 is SGDLS and CDR2 is YYNGEE in the germline V gene. V gave up 0 bases and J gave up 5 bases, with 14 bases separating them. The CDR3 loop reads CASSVAELTGYGYTF. The CDR3 region has the DNA TGTGCCAGCAGCGTAGCGGAGTTAACAGGGTATGGCTACACCTTC.

The chain is built from TRBV30 and TRBJ1-2, with unresolved D. V was shortened by 4 bases and J by 7 bases, with 16 bases between the two germline ends. The CDR3 runs to 13 residues. Germline V gene sequence: CDR1 GTSNPN, CDR2 SVGIG (reference sequence). CDR3 sequence reads: CAWNQSPNTGYTF. The CDR3 bases are TGTGCCTGGAACCAGAGCCCGAATACTGGCTACACCTTC.

This clone was counted only a few times. J is TRBJ2-2 and V is TRBV5-1; D unclear. Germline CDR1 SGHRS, CDR2 YFSETQ. This CDR3 spans 15 amino acids. Trimming pared 0 bases from V and 7 bases from J, leaving 13 bases between. Written as DNA, the CDR3 is TGCGCCAGCAGCTTGGCCGACGTGGATGGCGGGGAGCTGTTTTTT. It yields the protein CASSLADVDGGELFF.

V is TRBV28 and J is TRBJ2-7, with 9 nucleotides matching TRBD1. The germline V gene encodes CDR1 MDHEN and CDR2 SYDVKM. The length of the CDR3 is 14 residues. J gave up 2 bases and V 8 bases, and 7 bases lay outside the gene matches. The CDR3 DNA sequence: TGTGCCAGCCTTCCGGGACAGGGTACCTACGAGCAGTACTTC. It yields the protein CASLPGQGTYEQYF. Combining the CDR3 with reference TRBV28 and TRBJ2-7 gives the whole variable domain DVKVTQSSRYLVKRTGEKVFLECVQDMDHENMFWYRQDPGLGLRLIYFSYDVKMKEKGDIPEGYSVSREKKERFSLILESASTNQTSMYLCASLPGQGTYEQYFGPGTRLTVT.

This clone was found once. V and J are TRBV6-1 and TRBJ2-7; 7 nucleotides match TRBD1. Germline-derived CDR1 and CDR2 are MNHNS and SASEGT. This CDR3 region has 14 residues. V trimming: 6 bases; J trimming: 3 bases; junction bases outside the gene matches: 8. The CDR3 DNA reads TGTGCCAGCAGCGAGGGGGCAGGGGGCTACGAGCAGTACTTC. This encodes CASSEGAGGYEQYF.

V and J are TRBV30 and TRBJ1-1; D is unresolved. Looked up from germline, CDR1 is GTSNPN and CDR2 is SVGIG (reference sequence). V gave up 5 bases and J gave up 4 bases, with 14 bases separating them. The CDR3 length is 13 residues. CDR3 region: CAWGRQLGTEAFF. Here the CDR3 DNA reads TGTGCCTGGGGGAGGCAGTTGGGCACTGAAGCTTTCTTT.

This clone turned up a few times. The chain is built from TRBV29-1 and TRBJ1-2; TRBD1 might be the D (6 bases). Germline V CDR1 and CDR2: SQVTM, ANQGSEA. V lost 0 bases and J lost 5, with 7 bases in between. This CDR3 comprises 12 residues. CDR3 residues: CSVEDTGYGYTF. DNA of the CDR3: TGCAGCGTTGAAGATACAGGGTATGGCTACACCTTC.

The V gene is TRBV30, the J gene TRBJ1-2; weak D call: TRBD1 (6 bases). Between the trimmed V and J ends, which lost 4 bases and 7 bases, there was a span of 16 bases. The CDR3 covers 13 residues. Germline loops: CDR1 GTSNPN, CDR2 SVGIG (reference sequence). The DNA of the CDR3 is TGTGCCTGGACCATCCCGGACAGAGGTGGCTACACCTTC. Its translation: CAWTIPDRGGYTF. The variable domain in full, completed from reference TRBV30 and TRBJ1-2, reads SQTIHQWPATLVQPVGSPLSLECTVEGTSNPNLYWYRQAAGRGLQLLFYSVGIGQISSEVPQNLSASRPQDRQFILSSKKLLLSDSGFYLCAWTIPDRGGYTFGSGTRLTVV.

This clone was detected only a few times. V gene TRBV6-6 combines with J gene TRBJ2-7, with 7 bases that match TRBD2. Germline CDR1 MNHNY, CDR2 SVGAGI (reference sequence). V was pared by 2 bases and J by 0 bases, with 4 bases of the junction left unmatched. The CDR3 extends over 15 amino acids. The CDR3 region has the DNA TGTGCCAGCAGTTACAACGGGGGGACCTCCTACGAGCAGTACTTC. This sequence encodes CASSYNGGTSYEQYF.

V is TRBV4-1 and J is TRBJ2-7; 9 nucleotides match TRBD1. Trimming took 4 bases from V and 2 from J; bases not matched to a gene: 3. The germline V gene has CDR1 MGHRA and CDR2 YSYEKL. This CDR3 region has 14 residues. The CDR3 DNA is TGCGCCAGCAGCCTTCGACAGGGGGCCTACGAGCAGTACTTC. Protein: CASSLRQGAYEQYF.

This clone turned up a few times. This sequence joins TRBV20-1 and TRBJ2-5; no clear D gene. CDR1 is DFQATT, CDR2 SNEGSKA, per germline (reference sequence). This CDR3 is built from 11 residues. V was pared by 8 bases and J by 5 bases, with 12 bases between. This chain's CDR3 is CSSSDYETQYF. The CDR3 DNA is TGCAGTAGCTCCGATTATGAGACCCAGTACTTC.